This T cell receptor beta chain was identified during a study of vaccination and CD4 T cells after COVID-19. The germline gives CDR1 SNHLY, CDR2 FYNNEI. This CDR3 region has 14 residues. As for treatment: roughly 11-day PBMC culture with coronavirus spike peptide pools or control peptides (ViraFEST assay). A note on this clonotype: What it binds is not known. One junction end does not reproduce the germline sequence, and a read error may be involved.

Sequence data for DNA of cultured CD4+ T cells were generated by the Oncomine TCR Beta short-read assay. TCRdb redid the calling of the PCR reads with MiXCR, one entry per CDR3 protein. The data contain about 16,000 distinct CDR3 sequences, 35% of them singletons. The chain employs TRBV2 and TRBJ2-3, with a tentative D call TRBD1 (6 bases). The sample comprised cultured CD4+ T cells from blood. This sequence originates from a human donor with COVID-19. CDR3 amino acids: CVSSERSQGLTQYF. DNA for the CDR3: TGTGTCAGCAGTGAAAGATCTCAGGGGCTGACGCAGTATTTT.